A single sample is the source of the 27 T cell receptor beta chains below, sequenced in a study of blood T cell repertoires in COVID-19. Here immunoSEQ multiplex PCR was the method, and the copy in TCRdb shows in-frame clones only, minus some. The table has 250,000 to 350,000 clones, about 89% seen once; the top ten hold over 4%. Specimen: PBMCs or T cells enriched from blood (not recorded which). Every receptor here comes from a woman aged 30 to 39 who had recovered from COVID-19.

This chain links TRBV6-1 with TRBJ2-5, with D perhaps TRBD1 (6 bases). The germline V and J ends were trimmed by 0 bases and 3 bases, with 8 bases remaining between them. The germline CDR1 and CDR2 sequences are MNHNS and SASEGT. This CDR3 contains 14 residues. The CDR3 DNA reads TGTGCCAGCAGTGAAGCAGGGGGAAAAGAGACCCAGTACTTC. Translated: CASSEAGGKETQYF.

This rearrangement joins TRBV6-5 to TRBJ2-5, with D possibly being TRBD1 (5 bases). The length of the CDR3 is 14 residues. Germline loops: CDR1 MNHEY, CDR2 SVGAGI. V dropped 1 base and J dropped 5 bases, with 11 bases sitting between them. In nucleotides, the CDR3 is TGTGCCAGCAGTTACTGGATGGGGCGGGAGACCCAGTACTTC. This encodes CASSYWMGRETQYF.

The chain carries TRBV7-8 and TRBJ2-1; no firm D call. The CDR3 length is 18 residues. V dropped 0 bases and J dropped 0 bases, with 15 bases sitting between them. From germline, CDR1 is SGHVS and CDR2 FQNEAQ. Here the CDR3 DNA reads TGTGCCAGCAGCTTAGCGTCCCCGAATCAACTCTCCTACAATGAGCAGTTCTTC. Translated: CASSLASPNQLSYNEQFF.

A few counts support this clone. The chain employs TRBV5-1 and TRBJ1-3; D perhaps matches TRBD1 (6 bases). Germline CDR1 reads SGHRS; CDR2 reads YFSETQ. This CDR3 has 17 residues. V was cut by 0 bases and J by 3 bases, with 16 bases left in between. The CDR3 is CASSLVIAGAYGNTIYF. The CDR3 nucleotides are TGCGCCAGCAGCTTGGTAATAGCGGGGGCATATGGAAACACCATATATTTT.

The V and J genes are TRBV11-3 and TRBJ2-1; TRBD2 agrees at 7 bases. The CDR3 runs to 14 residues. After removal of 5 bases from V and 4 bases from J, the junction contained 5 bases not matched to a gene. Germline V gene sequence: CDR1 SGHNT, CDR2 YENEEA. The CDR3 here is CASSGGGEYNEQFF. CDR3 DNA: TGTGCCAGCAGCGGCGGGGGAGAATACAATGAGCAGTTCTTC.

This clone was detected a few times. V is TRBV4-1 and J is TRBJ2-2; 11 bases map to TRBD2. This CDR3 spans 15 amino acids. CDR1 is MGHRA, CDR2 YSYEKL, per germline. V shed 3 bases, J shed 3 bases, and the junction held 0 bases outside the gene matches. The CDR3 sequence is CASSQGLADTGELFF. CDR3 bases: TGCGCCAGCAGCCAGGGACTAGCGGACACCGGGGAGCTGTTTTTT.

The V and J genes are TRBV5-1 and TRBJ2-3; maybe TRBD2 (5 bases). Trimming pared 0 bases from V and 8 bases from J, leaving 16 bases between. Per germline, CDR1 SGHRS and CDR2 YFSETQ. CDR3 length: 15 residues. The CDR3 spells CASSLAEGRSGTQYF. As DNA, the CDR3 is TGCGCCAGCAGCTTGGCGGAAGGGAGATCGGGTACGCAGTATTTT. The complete variable domain, with remaining parts taken from reference TRBV5-1 and TRBJ2-3, reads KAGVTQTPRYLIKTRGQQVTLSCSPISGHRSVSWYQQTPGQGLQFLFEYFSETQRNKGNFPGRFSGRQFSNSRSEMNVSTLELGDSALYLCASSLAEGRSGTQYFGPGTRLTVL.

This clone was detected only once. The rearrangement uses TRBV5-6 and TRBJ2-5; 9 positions match TRBD2. Germline assignment: CDR1 SGHDT and CDR2 YYEEEE. The CDR3 is 15 amino acids. J was trimmed by 2 bases and V by 2 bases; bases with no gene match: 4. CDR3 nucleotide sequence: TGTGCCAGCAGCTTTGGAGCGGGGGGACAAGAGACCCAGTACTTC. Residues: CASSFGAGGQETQYF.

The chain is built from TRBV12-3 or TRBV12-4 and TRBJ2-1; no definite D call. The length of the CDR3 is 11 residues. Trimming cost V 5 bases and J 5 bases, with 4 bases left between them. This chain's CDR3 is CASSPHNEQFF. The DNA of the CDR3 is TGTGCCAGCAGTCCTCACAATGAGCAGTTCTTC.

The V and J genes are TRBV19 and TRBJ2-7; TRBD2 aligns across 7 bases. Trimming at V came to 3 bases and at J to 3 bases, leaving 8 bases not matched to a gene. Germline assignment: CDR1 LNHDA and CDR2 SQIVND (reference sequence). The CDR3 sequence is 15 residues long. DNA for the CDR3: TGTGCCAGTAGTATCAGGGAGGGCAGCAACTACGAGCAGTACTTC. Translated: CASSIREGSNYEQYF.

The rearrangement links TRBV6-1 to TRBJ1-2; 8 positions agree with TRBD1. The CDR3 totals 15 residues. Germline loops: CDR1 MNHNS, CDR2 SASEGT. Losses at the gene ends were 3 bases for V and 6 bases for J; bases not matched to a gene: 9. CDR3: CASSDLGQGKDGYTF. In nucleotides, the CDR3 is TGTGCCAGCAGTGACCTCGGACAGGGCAAAGATGGCTACACCTTC.

V is TRBV4-3 and J is TRBJ2-7, with 10 bases fitting TRBD2. Germline V CDR1 and CDR2: LGHNA, YSLEER. The CDR3 totals 15 residues. With V trimmed by 1 base and J by 2 bases, 2 bases remained unmatched. The CDR3 nucleotides read TGCGCCAGCAGCCAAGGACTAGCGGGTACCTACGAGCAGTACTTC. Translating gives CASSQGLAGTYEQYF.

V is TRBV7-6 and J is TRBJ2-1; tentatively, D is TRBD1 (6 bases). The CDR3 spans 17 residues. Germline CDR1 reads SGHVS; CDR2 reads FNYEAQ. Trimming took 4 bases from V and 6 from J, leaving 22 bases between them. The CDR3 nucleotides are TGTGCCAGCAGCTCAACTCAGGGGCAGGGAAAGGCCAATGAGCAGTTCTTC. Protein sequence: CASSSTQGQGKANEQFF.

The V call is TRBV4-2, the J call TRBJ2-2; TRBD1 is a possible D gene (6 bases). Germline V gene sequence: CDR1 LGHNA, CDR2 YNFKEQ. This CDR3 is 14 amino acids long. Trimming left V 5 bases short and J 7 bases short, with 14 bases between. CDR3 sequence (DNA): TGTGCCAGCAGCTACCGACAGGTCGGCGGGGAGCTGTTTTTT. Its translation is CASSYRQVGGELFF.

The rearrangement joins TRBV2 to TRBJ1-5, with a tentative D call TRBD1 (6 bases). CDR3 size: 14 residues. CDR1 and CDR2 from the germline V gene are SNHLY and FYNNEI. The V and J ends lost 2 bases and 7 bases respectively, with 12 bases between them. CDR3 protein: CASSEQGSGQPQHF. CDR3 in DNA: TGTGCCAGCAGTGAACAGGGGTCAGGCCAGCCCCAGCATTTT.

The chain couples TRBV6-5 to TRBJ2-7; D call uncertain. The CDR3 spans 14 residues. The germline gives CDR1 MNHEY, CDR2 SVGAGI. V lost 3 bases to trimming and J lost 2 bases, with 11 bases between them. CDR3 sequence: CASSYLTAPYEQYF. DNA of the CDR3: TGTGCCAGCAGTTATTTAACAGCCCCCTACGAGCAGTACTTC.

V usage is TRBV5-4 and J usage is TRBJ1-1; D unresolved. This CDR3 spans 14 amino acids. V gave up 4 bases and J gave up 5 bases, with 15 bases separating them. Looked up from germline, CDR1 is SGHNT and CDR2 is YYREEE (reference sequence). The DNA for the CDR3 is TGTGCCAGCAGCGCCGCGGTGGGTTTGACTGAAGCTTTCTTT. It codes for CASSAAVGLTEAFF.

The V and J genes are TRBV5-1 and TRBJ1-1; 11 bases are shared with TRBD1. The CDR3 is 15 amino acids. The germline CDR1 and CDR2 sequences are SGHRS and YFSETQ. The V segment lost 3 bases and the J segment 4 bases; nucleotides outside the gene matches: 5. CDR3 coding DNA: TGCGCCAGCAGCTCCGGGACAGGGGGTCTCACTGAAGCTTTCTTT. Encoded protein: CASSSGTGGLTEAFF.

V usage is TRBV6-5 and J usage is TRBJ1-5; the match to TRBD1 covers 8 bases. The germline CDR1 and CDR2 sequences are MNHEY and SVGAGI. The CDR3 is made up of 15 amino acids. Losses at the gene ends were 5 bases for V and 4 bases for J; bases not matched to a gene: 7. CDR3 region: CASSRRRDRNQPQHF. DNA for the CDR3: TGTGCCAGCAGTCGACGCCGGGACAGGAATCAGCCCCAGCATTTT.

V gene TRBV27 combines with J gene TRBJ1-5; a weak D match, TRBD1 (5 bases). V was cut by 2 bases and J by 6 bases, with 11 bases left in between. The CDR3 is 14 amino acids. Germline-derived CDR1 and CDR2 are MNHEY and SMNVEV (reference sequence). The CDR3 DNA reads as TGTGCCAGCAGTTTAGCAGGGAAAGTTCAGCCCCAGCATTTT. Encoded protein: CASSLAGKVQPQHF.

This clone was recorded only once. V and J are TRBV30 and TRBJ2-7, with D maybe TRBD1 (6 bases). V dropped 0 bases and J dropped 7 bases, with 7 bases sitting between them. This CDR3 contains 11 residues. The germline V gene has CDR1 GTSNPN and CDR2 SVGIG (reference sequence). Here the CDR3 reads CAWSVGGEQYF. The CDR3 DNA reads as TGTGCCTGGAGTGTAGGGGGAGAGCAGTACTTC.

This chain links TRBV7-9 with TRBJ2-7; D is possibly TRBD1 (6 bases). Trimming pared 5 bases from V and 3 bases from J, leaving 14 bases between. The CDR3 loop spans 14 amino acids. Per germline, CDR1 SEHNR and CDR2 FQNEAQ (reference sequence). The CDR3 sequence is CASSPYRVNYEQYF. CDR3 sequence (DNA): TGTGCCAGCAGCCCATACAGGGTTAACTACGAGCAGTACTTC.

The rearrangement uses TRBV9 and TRBJ2-2; TRBD1 aligns across 9 bases. Germline V gives CDR1 SGDLS, CDR2 YYNGEE. The J segment lost 4 bases and the V segment lost 5 bases, leaving 3 bases of the junction unmatched. This CDR3 is 14 amino acids long. CDR3 coding DNA: TGTGCCAGCAGTTGGACAGGGGCCACCGGGGAGCTGTTTTTT. It is translated as CASSWTGATGELFF.

The chain links TRBV6-5 to TRBJ2-1; perhaps TRBD1 as D (6 bases). The CDR3 covers 14 residues. Germline CDR1 reads MNHEY; CDR2 reads SVGAGI. Trimming removed 7 bases at V and 0 bases at J, with 10 bases between. The CDR3 DNA follows: TGTGCCAGCACAAACAGGGTCTCCTACAATGAGCAGTTCTTC. Translation: CASTNRVSYNEQFF.

The chain has TRBV5-4 and TRBJ1-5, with D possibly TRBD1 on 6 matching bases. CDR1 and CDR2 from the germline V gene are SGHNT and YYREEE (reference sequence). The CDR3 sequence is 13 residues long. V was cut by 4 bases and J by 5 bases, with 10 bases left in between. The CDR3 loop reads CASSQDRHQPQHF. CDR3 in DNA: TGTGCCAGCAGCCAGGACAGACATCAGCCCCAGCATTTT.

The chain employs TRBV5-1 and TRBJ1-6; D may be TRBD1 (5 bases). This CDR3 region has 15 residues. CDR1 and CDR2 (germline): SGHRS, YFSETQ. V was trimmed by 0 bases and J by 8 bases, leaving 12 bases between them. CDR3 sequence (DNA): TGCGCCAGCAGCTTGGCCGGTGGGGGGTATTCACCCCTCCACTTT. Translating it yields CASSLAGGGYSPLHF.

The gene calls are TRBV5-5 and TRBJ1-2; a possible D gene is TRBD1 (6 bases). V was shortened by 4 bases and J by 6 bases, with 25 bases between the two germline ends. Germline V gives CDR1 SGHKS, CDR2 YYEKEE (reference sequence). The CDR3 consists of 17 residues. CDR3 residues: CASSPSPGGAGLDGYTF. CDR3 in DNA: TGTGCCAGCAGCCCCTCCCCGGGGGGCGCGGGGCTGGATGGCTACACCTTC.